This TCR beta chain originates from a study of blood T cell repertoires in COVID-19. Study details: The United States, Italy and Spain supplied acute and convalescent COVID-19 samples. PBMCs, B-cell-depleted T cells, or T cells provided the cDNA or gDNA that made up the material.

This clone turned up a few times. TCRdb keeps only in-frame clones here, not all; method: immunoSEQ multiplex PCR. The sample has more than 200,000 clones, roughly nine tenths seen once. There are 15 residues in the CDR3. V shed 4 bases, J shed 10 bases, and the junction held 11 bases outside the gene matches. In germline, CDR1 is KGHDR, CDR2 SFDVKD. The V and J genes are TRBV24-1 and TRBJ2-1, with 8 bases identical to TRBD1. This clonotype was obtained from a man aged 35-49 years with acute or convalescent COVID-19. The sample consisted of peripheral blood. The CDR3 nucleotides read TGTGCCACCAGTGACACTTGGACAGGGCTCAGCGAGCAGTTCTTC. Amino acids: CATSDTWTGLSEQFF.